These 27 T cell receptor beta chains originate from one sample sequenced in a study of vaccination effects on CD4 cells after COVID-19. After expansion with viral peptide pools in the ViraFEST assay, antigen-specific CD4+ T cells were sequenced. A 10-day culture period preceded the isolation of CD4+ T cells. Subjects were given two BNT162b2 or mRNA-1273 vaccine doses. Their antigens are not known. The table came from immunoSEQ multiplex PCR; TCRdb's copy has only in-frame clones and leaves some out. The sample carries 25,000 to 35,000 clones, around 75% recorded once. The source material was CD4+ T cells from PBMCs cultured with SARS-CoV-2 spike peptides, sampled after COVID-19 vaccination. These receptors came from a human donor who received a COVID-19 vaccine. Some clones in this sample may be carry-over from other donors' samples.

This clone was picked up one time. This sequence joins TRBV19 and TRBJ2-1, with 12 positions matching TRBD2. CDR1 and CDR2 (germline): LNHDA, SQIVND (reference sequence). Trimming at V came to 4 bases and at J to 0 bases, leaving 7 bases not matched to a gene. CDR3 length: 18 amino acids. The CDR3, as DNA: TGTGCCAGTAGTACTAGCGGGGGGGCTCTCAGCTCCTACAATGAGCAGTTCTTC. Translation gives CASSTSGGALSSYNEQFF.

The chain is built from TRBV27 and TRBJ1-5; the match to TRBD1 covers 8 bases. V was clipped by 2 bases and J by 4 bases; unmatched bases: 4. Per the germline V gene, CDR1 is MNHEY and CDR2 is SMNVEV (reference sequence). CDR3 length equals 15 residues. In DNA, the CDR3 is TGTGCCAGCAGTTTAACCCGACAGGGGAATCAGCCCCAGCATTTT. Translating it yields CASSLTRQGNQPQHF.

The CDR3 spells CAINRDCLIQYF. The CDR3 DNA reads as TGTGCCATAAACAGGGACTGCCTAATTCAGTACTTC. The chain employs TRBV19 and TRBJ2-4; either TRBD1 or TRBD2 may fit D (6 bases each). Looked up from germline, CDR1 is LNHDA and CDR2 is SQIVND (reference sequence). There are 12 residues in the CDR3. Trimming stripped 10 bases from V and 10 bases from J, with 17 bases between.

CDR3 bases: TGTGCCAGCAGGGCTACGGGGGATACGCAGTATTTT. Translated, it gives CASRATGDTQYF. This chain uses TRBV14 with TRBJ2-3; a weak D match, TRBD2 (5 bases). The CDR3 consists of 12 residues. Germline lookup yields CDR1 SGHDN and CDR2 FVKESK. Trimming removed 6 bases at V and 6 bases at J, with 10 bases between.

The V call is TRBV30, the J call TRBJ2-3, with 9 bases fitting TRBD1. The junction had 6 bases not matched to a gene; V was cut back by 4 bases and J by 4 bases. This CDR3 has 14 amino acids. The germline gives CDR1 GTSNPN, CDR2 SVGIG (reference sequence). CDR3 residues: CAWIMTGGSDTQYF. DNA of the CDR3: TGTGCCTGGATTATGACAGGGGGGTCAGATACGCAGTATTTT.

This chain links TRBV11-2 with TRBJ2-2, with 9 nucleotides matching TRBD1. J gave up 4 bases and V 3 bases, and 6 bases lay outside the gene matches. The CDR3 covers 16 residues. The germline V gene encodes CDR1 SGHAT and CDR2 FQNNGV. The CDR3 sequence is CASSFTGTGITGELFF. The CDR3 nucleotides read TGTGCCAGCAGCTTCACCGGGACAGGGATCACCGGGGAGCTGTTTTTT.

This clone showed up just a few times. This chain connects TRBV9 to TRBJ2-2; the D is unclear. Germline V gene data show CDR1 as SGDLS and CDR2 as YYNGEE. CDR3 size: 15 residues. V lost 0 bases and J 0 bases, leaving 6 bases between the germline ends. The CDR3 region is CASSVGSSNTGELFF. The CDR3 bases are TGTGCCAGCAGCGTAGGATCTTCGAACACCGGGGAGCTGTTTTTT.

The chain uses TRBV6-1 and TRBJ2-1; D unclear. The CDR3 runs 16 residues. Germline V lookup: CDR1 MNHNS, CDR2 SASEGT. Trimming removed 1 base from V and 3 bases from J, with 13 bases in between. CDR3 sequence (DNA): TGTGCCAGCAGTGAAGAGGTTAGGAACGGCTACAATGAGCAGTTCTTC. This codes for CASSEEVRNGYNEQFF.

The genes are TRBV5-8 and TRBJ2-7; D is possibly TRBD2 (5 bases). The V end was cut by 4 bases, the J end by 5 bases, with 7 bases between. This CDR3 is built from 11 residues. CDR1 is SGHTS, CDR2 YDEGEE, per germline. The CDR3 bases are TGTGCCAGCAGCCCGAGGGACGAGCAGTACGTC. Translated: CASSPRDEQYV.

The gene calls are TRBV30 and TRBJ1-4; maybe TRBD1 (5 bases). Germline CDR1 GTSNPN, CDR2 SVGIG (reference sequence). V was cut by 5 bases and J by 9 bases, with 19 bases left in between. The CDR3 has 14 amino acids. The CDR3 coding sequence is TGTGCCTGGGCTGGCGGGACGGCGAATCAAAAACTGTTTTTT. This codes for CAWAGGTANQKLFF.

The chain couples TRBV6-5 to TRBJ2-3; tentative D call: TRBD2 (5 bases). The germline CDR1 and CDR2 sequences are MNHEY and SVGAGI. This CDR3 has 14 amino acids. V lost 2 bases and J 0 bases, leaving 6 bases between the germline ends. CDR3 DNA: TGTGCCAGCAGTTACCGGGGTAGCACAGATACGCAGTATTTT. Its protein is CASSYRGSTDTQYF.

The V call is TRBV6-5, the J call TRBJ1-5; D may be TRBD1 (6 bases). CDR3 length equals 15 residues. Germline CDR1 reads MNHEY; CDR2 reads SVGAGI. V was pared by 4 bases and J by 0 bases, with 10 bases between. The CDR3 bases are TGTGCCAGCAGTTCGGACAGAGATAGCAATCAGCCCCAGCATTTT. Translation gives CASSSDRDSNQPQHF.

The CDR3 DNA reads TGTGCCTGGAGCCGGCCGGAGACCCAGTACTTC. Its translation: CAWSRPETQYF. V and J are TRBV30 and TRBJ2-5; D is uncertain. Trimming took off 3 bases at V and 5 bases at J, with 7 bases between the two ends. The germline CDR1 and CDR2 sequences are GTSNPN and SVGIG (reference sequence). This CDR3 is 11 amino acids long.

This chain uses TRBV7-3 with TRBJ2-3; 8 nucleotides agree with TRBD2. V trimming: 5 bases; J trimming: 2 bases; junction bases outside the gene matches: 9. The CDR3 runs 16 residues. CDR1 SGHTA and CDR2 FQGTGA come from the germline V gene. CDR3 region: CASSRGGGGYTDTQYF. The CDR3, as DNA: TGTGCCAGCAGCCGGGGCGGCGGGGGGTACACAGATACGCAGTATTTT.

This chain connects TRBV11-3 to TRBJ2-3; D is possibly TRBD1 or TRBD2 (5 bases each). V was shortened by 5 bases and J by 6 bases, with 9 bases between the two germline ends. The CDR3 runs to 12 residues. Germline V gene lookup returns CDR1 SGHNT and CDR2 YENEEA. Here the CDR3 reads CASSLRDDTQYF. The CDR3 DNA sequence: TGTGCCAGCAGCCTCCGGGACGATACGCAGTATTTT.

The chain links TRBV5-4 to TRBJ2-5, with D perhaps assigned TRBD1 or TRBD2 (5 bases each). Per the germline V gene, CDR1 is SGHNT and CDR2 is YYREEE (reference sequence). The CDR3 spans 14 residues. V lost 3 bases and J lost 3, with 12 bases in between. The CDR3 coding sequence is TGTGCCAGCAGCTCCCGGGACCAGGAAGAGACCCAGTACTTC. It encodes CASSSRDQEETQYF.

The chain carries TRBV28 and TRBJ1-5; TRBD1 aligns across 8 bases. CDR1 and CDR2 (germline): MDHEN, SYDVKM. V lost 4 bases, J lost 2 bases, and 13 bases stayed unmatched. The CDR3 totals 18 residues. CDR3 coding DNA: TGTGCCAGCAGTTCCCAGGGGGCTCAGCTACGAGGCAATCAGCCCCAGCATTTT. It encodes CASSSQGAQLRGNQPQHF.

The chain uses TRBV7-2 and TRBJ2-3; 8 positions match TRBD2. Per the germline V gene, CDR1 is SGHTA and CDR2 is FQGNSA. The CDR3 extends over 15 amino acids. V was pared by 11 bases and J by 0 bases, with 10 bases of the junction left unmatched. CDR3 in DNA: TGTGCCTCCCACCAACGGGGGGGAAGCACAGATACGCAGTATTTT. Translation: CASHQRGGSTDTQYF.

The gene calls are TRBV10-3 and TRBJ1-6; D gene ambiguous. V lost 4 bases and J 0 bases, leaving 7 bases between the germline ends. The CDR3 length is 15 residues. In germline, CDR1 is ENHRY, CDR2 SYGVKD. CDR3 residues: CAISARSSYNSPLHF. The CDR3 bases are TGTGCCATCAGTGCGAGGAGCTCCTATAATTCACCCCTCCACTTT.

Only one count was recorded for this clone. V is TRBV5-6 and J is TRBJ1-5; D not certain. Trimming shortened V by 2 bases and J by 7 bases, and 13 bases separated the two germline ends. CDR1 is SGHDT, CDR2 YYEEEE, per germline. The CDR3 has 14 amino acids. CDR3 loop: CASSLGGGGQPQHF. DNA for the CDR3: TGTGCCAGCAGCTTAGGTGGCGGTGGGCAGCCCCAGCATTTT.

The V and J genes are TRBV5-1 and TRBJ1-5, with D tentatively TRBD1 (6 bases). Deletions cut 2 bases from V and 3 bases from J, with 9 bases between. The CDR3 consists of 14 residues. Germline CDR1 reads SGHRS; CDR2 reads YFSETQ. The CDR3 coding sequence is TGCGCCAGCAGCTTACAGGGAAACAATCAGCCCCAGCATTTT. Translated: CASSLQGNNQPQHF.

The rearrangement uses TRBV23-1 and TRBJ2-4, with D unresolved. TRBV23-1 is marked as an open reading frame, function uncertain. The V and J ends lost 6 bases and 0 bases respectively, with 24 bases between them. The CDR3 covers 19 residues. CDR3 DNA sequence: TGCGCCAGCAGCCCCGGGTTCTCGCAGGAGAACCTAGCCAAAAACATTCAGTACTTC. It encodes CASSPGFSQENLAKNIQYF.

This sequence joins TRBV3-1 (or the pseudogene TRBV3-2) and TRBJ1-1; TRBD1 aligns across 8 bases. V dropped 1 base and J dropped 5; count of bases not matched to a gene: 12. Germline loops: CDR1 LGHDT, CDR2 YNNKEL (reference sequence). This CDR3 contains 17 residues. CDR3 in amino acids: CASSQVIGAGGSTEAFF. The CDR3 DNA reads as TGTGCCAGCAGCCAAGTAATCGGGGCAGGGGGCTCGACTGAAGCTTTCTTT.

V and J are TRBV7-3 and TRBJ2-7; 8 bases agree with TRBD2. After removal of 0 bases from V and 6 bases from J, the junction contained 7 bases not matched to a gene. The CDR3 loop spans 15 amino acids. Germline V gene sequence: CDR1 SGHTA, CDR2 FQGTGA. The CDR3 sequence: CASSLTSGGGSEQYF. DNA for the CDR3: TGTGCCAGCAGCTTAACCAGCGGGGGAGGCTCCGAGCAGTACTTC.

This clone was found once. V usage is TRBV29-1 and J usage is TRBJ2-2; 9 nucleotides align to TRBD1. This CDR3 contains 14 residues. J gave up 5 bases and V 4 bases, and 5 bases lay outside the gene matches. Per germline, CDR1 SQVTM and CDR2 ANQGSEA. CDR3 loop: CSVGYRGQTGELFF. CDR3 bases: TGCAGCGTTGGGTACAGGGGGCAAACCGGGGAGCTGTTTTTT.

The chain uses TRBV5-6 and TRBJ1-2, with D tentatively TRBD1 (5 bases). The V end lost 4 bases, the J end lost 6 bases, and 16 bases lay between the germline ends. Germline CDR1 and CDR2: SGHDT and YYEEEE. This CDR3 comprises 14 residues. CDR3 amino acids: CASSGIQGYDGYTF. The DNA of the CDR3 is TGTGCCAGCAGCGGGATTCAGGGTTACGATGGCTACACCTTC.

This rearrangement joins TRBV28 to TRBJ1-6; TRBD1 might be the D (6 bases). Trimming removed 6 bases from V and 7 bases from J, with 16 bases in between. Germline V gene lookup returns CDR1 MDHEN and CDR2 SYDVKM. This CDR3 has 15 residues. The CDR3 protein is CASRPSTGSNSPLHF. CDR3 coding DNA: TGTGCCAGCAGACCATCGACAGGCTCGAATTCACCCCTCCACTTT.